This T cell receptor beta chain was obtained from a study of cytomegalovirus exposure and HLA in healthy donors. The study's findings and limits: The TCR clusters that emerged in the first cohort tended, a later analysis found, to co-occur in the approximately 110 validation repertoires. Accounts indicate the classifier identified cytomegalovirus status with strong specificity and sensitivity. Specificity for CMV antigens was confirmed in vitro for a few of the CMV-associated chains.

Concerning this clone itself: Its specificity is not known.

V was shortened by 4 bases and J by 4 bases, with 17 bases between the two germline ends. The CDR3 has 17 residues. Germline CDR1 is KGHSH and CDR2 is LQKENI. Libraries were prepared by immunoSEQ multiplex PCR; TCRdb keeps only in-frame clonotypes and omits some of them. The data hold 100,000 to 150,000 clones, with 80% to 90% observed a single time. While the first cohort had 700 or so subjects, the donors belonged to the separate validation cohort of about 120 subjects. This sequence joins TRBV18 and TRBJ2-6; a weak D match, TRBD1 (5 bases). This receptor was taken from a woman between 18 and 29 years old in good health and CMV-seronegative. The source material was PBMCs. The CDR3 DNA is TGTGCCAGCTCACGAAATCAGGGATCAGCAGGGGCCAACGTCCTGACTTTC. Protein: CASSRNQGSAGANVLTF.